The 17 T cell receptor beta chains given below trace back to one sample, sequenced in a study of response to subunit inactivated influenza vaccine. Using its own MiXCR run on the RT-PCR reads, TCRdb lists one record per CDR3 protein. Among about 580,000 distinct CDR3 sequences, roughly 15% were seen once, and the ten largest hold 11%. This specimen consisted of PBMCs from blood, obtained 11 to 12 days after vaccination. The receptor set was obtained from a man between 45 and 60 years old who received an inactivated influenza vaccine.

The chain has TRBV6-2 or TRBV6-3 and TRBJ2-5, with D uncertain. CDR3 length: 14 residues. Per the germline V gene, CDR1 is MNHEY and CDR2 is SVGEGT. The V end lost 5 bases, the J end lost 2 bases, and 12 bases lay between the germline ends. CDR3 residues: CASSGGGIQETQYF. DNA for the CDR3: TGTGCCAGCAGTGGCGGCGGTATTCAAGAGACCCAGTACTTC.

This clonotype appeared a few times. The chain recombines TRBV6-1 with TRBJ1-2; no firm D call. CDR1 and CDR2 (germline): MNHNS, SASEGT. This CDR3 spans 14 amino acids. The germline V and J ends were trimmed by 5 bases and 3 bases, with 13 bases remaining between them. The CDR3 loop is CASSPGSWDYGYTF. The CDR3 coding sequence is TGTGCCAGCAGTCCAGGATCCTGGGACTATGGCTACACCTTC.

The chain recombines TRBV29-1 with TRBJ2-6; 12 bases line up with TRBD2. The V segment lost 3 bases and the J segment 9 bases; nucleotides outside the gene matches: 12. The CDR3 has 17 residues. Germline CDR1 and CDR2: SQVTM and ANQGSEA. The CDR3 DNA reads TGCAGCGTTGAGTTACTAGCGGGAGGACTGGATGGCAACGTCCTGACTTTC. It specifies CSVELLAGGLDGNVLTF.

The rearrangement uses TRBV5-1 and TRBJ2-1, with D maybe TRBD1 (6 bases). In germline, CDR1 is SGHRS, CDR2 YFSETQ. The CDR3 spans 15 residues. V gave up 4 bases and J gave up 3 bases, with 14 bases separating them. The CDR3 DNA reads as TGCGCCAGCAGCCCGACAGGTCCCCTCTACAATGAGCAGTTCTTC. It codes for CASSPTGPLYNEQFF.

V is TRBV20-1 and J is TRBJ2-7; maybe TRBD2 (7 bases). Deletions cut 5 bases from V and 1 base from J, with 15 bases between. CDR3 size: 14 residues. Germline CDR1 and CDR2: DFQATT and SNEGSKA (reference sequence). The DNA for the CDR3 is TGCAGTGCTTACGAGGGGGGGGATTCCTACGAGCAGTACTTC. It specifies CSAYEGGDSYEQYF.

This clonotype was seen a few times. V gene TRBV7-2 combines with J gene TRBJ2-1; D uncertain. CDR3 size: 11 residues. Germline V gene lookup returns CDR1 SGHTA and CDR2 FQGNSA. V lost 2 bases to trimming and J lost 10 bases, with 6 bases between them. CDR3 nucleotide sequence: TGTGCCAGCAGCTTATTAGTAGAGCAGTTCTTC. It codes for CASSLLVEQFF. Together with reference TRBV7-2 and TRBJ2-1, the CDR3 gives the full variable domain: GAGVSQSPSNKVTEKGKDVELRCDPISGHTALYWYRQSLGQGLEFLIYFQGNSAPDKSGLPSDRFSAERTGGSVSTLTIQRTQQEDSAVYLCASSLLVEQFFGPGTRLTVL.

The chain employs TRBV27 and TRBJ2-7; the D gene is possibly TRBD1 (5 bases). Germline CDR1 MNHEY, CDR2 SMNVEV (reference sequence). The CDR3 has 14 residues. V shed 1 base and J shed 2 bases, with 9 bases lying between them. The CDR3 DNA follows: TGTGCCAGCAGTTTATTGGGGCAAACCTACGAGCAGTACTTC. Protein product: CASSLLGQTYEQYF.

This clonotype has just a few counts. The junction shows a germline mismatch at one end, possibly a read error. This chain joins TRBV25-1 and TRBJ2-7; D is undetermined. There are 12 residues in the CDR3. Per germline, CDR1 MGHDK and CDR2 SYGVNS. CDR3 nucleotide sequence: TGTGCCAGCAGTGAATGGGCGAGCCCCGCGGACTTC. Its protein product is CASSEWASPADF.

At least ten counts were recorded for this clonotype. The chain joins TRBV6-5 to TRBJ2-7; 8 bases are a match to TRBD1. V lost 2 bases to trimming and J lost 2 bases; unmatched junction nucleotides: 5. The CDR3 spans 15 residues. CDR1 MNHEY and CDR2 SVGAGI come from the germline V gene. The CDR3 here is CASSYDMTGAYEQYF. The CDR3 coding sequence is TGTGCCAGCAGTTACGACATGACAGGGGCCTACGAGCAGTACTTC.

This clonotype was picked up a small number of times. This rearrangement joins TRBV6-1 to TRBJ1-3; D gene ambiguous. Germline V CDR1 and CDR2: MNHNS, SASEGT. The CDR3 is 15 residues long. V gave up 6 bases and J gave up 0 bases, with 12 bases separating them. CDR3 sequence: CASRTSASSGNTIYF. The CDR3 DNA reads as TGTGCCAGCAGAACTAGCGCAAGCTCTGGAAACACCATATATTTT.

The V gene is TRBV4-2, the J gene TRBJ2-5, with 8 nucleotides matching TRBD2. The V segment lost 5 bases and the J segment 4 bases; nucleotides outside the gene matches: 18. Germline V gene sequence: CDR1 LGHNA, CDR2 YNFKEQ. The CDR3 runs 18 residues. The DNA of the CDR3 is TGTGCCAGCAGCTCCCAGCGAGGGCTAGCGGGCAGGGGAGAGACCCAGTACTTC. Translation gives CASSSQRGLAGRGETQYF.

This clonotype turned up a few times. The rearrangement joins TRBV29-1 to TRBJ2-3, with TRBD2 matching over 7 bases. The length of the CDR3 is 14 residues. The trim removed 7 bases at V and 1 base at J, leaving 8 bases unmatched. Germline CDR1 SQVTM, CDR2 ANQGSEA. The CDR3 loop reads CSGRATSRTDTQYF. CDR3 sequence (DNA): TGCAGCGGACGGGCGACTAGCCGCACAGATACGCAGTATTTT.

This clonotype occurred many times. The chain employs TRBV28 and TRBJ2-7; 10 nucleotides agree with TRBD1. The CDR3 contains 17 residues. V shed 4 bases and J 2 bases; nucleotides not matched to a gene: 11. CDR1 and CDR2 (germline): MDHEN, SYDVKM. In DNA form, the CDR3 reads TGTGCCAGCAGTTATCATGGGGGGACAGGGGACACCTACGAGCAGTACTTC. Its protein is CASSYHGGTGDTYEQYF. Full variable domain (remainder filled in from reference TRBV28 and TRBJ2-7): DVKVTQSSRYLVKRTGEKVFLECVQDMDHENMFWYRQDPGLGLRLIYFSYDVKMKEKGDIPEGYSVSREKKERFSLILESASTNQTSMYLCASSYHGGTGDTYEQYFGPGTRLTVT.

The CDR3, as DNA: TGCGCCAGCAGCTTGGCCGGAAGGAACAGCGGGAGTACCGGGGAGCTGTTTTTT. This encodes CASSLAGRNSGSTGELFF. The chain joins TRBV5-1 to TRBJ2-2; the match to TRBD2 covers 8 bases. Trimming removed 0 bases from V and 5 bases from J; junction bases left unmatched: 12. The CDR3 spans 18 residues. Germline loops: CDR1 SGHRS, CDR2 YFSETQ. Using reference TRBV5-1 and TRBJ2-2 for the parts outside the CDR3, the full variable domain is KAGVTQTPRYLIKTRGQQVTLSCSPISGHRSVSWYQQTPGQGLQFLFEYFSETQRNKGNFPGRFSGRQFSNSRSEMNVSTLELGDSALYLCASSLAGRNSGSTGELFFGEGSRLTVL.

The chain employs TRBV24-1 and TRBJ2-1, with TRBD2 identical over 9 bases. The CDR3 contains 14 residues. Germline CDR1 is KGHDR and CDR2 is SFDVKD. Unmatched junction bases numbered 4, after V lost 7 bases and J lost 4 bases. CDR3 amino acids: CATRAGGGYNEQFF. The CDR3 DNA follows: TGTGCCACCAGAGCGGGGGGAGGGTACAATGAGCAGTTCTTC.

V is TRBV5-5 and J is TRBJ2-7; TRBD1 agrees at 8 bases. V was pared by 4 bases and J by 1 base, with 4 bases of the junction left unmatched. The CDR3 is 14 amino acids. The V gene's germline CDR1 is SGHKS and CDR2 YYEKEE (reference sequence). The DNA of the CDR3 is TGTGCCAGCAGCGAGGGACAGGTTTCCTACGAGCAGTACTTC. It translates to CASSEGQVSYEQYF.

This clonotype showed up just a few times. J is TRBJ1-3 and V is TRBV19; a possible D gene is TRBD1 (6 bases). Germline values: CDR1 LNHDA, CDR2 SQIVND (reference sequence). The CDR3 is 16 residues long. V was trimmed by 7 bases and J by 2 bases, leaving 18 bases between them. The CDR3 loop reads CASMRDIGRAGNTIYF. The CDR3 nucleotides are TGTGCCAGTATGAGGGACATCGGGAGAGCTGGAAACACCATATATTTT.